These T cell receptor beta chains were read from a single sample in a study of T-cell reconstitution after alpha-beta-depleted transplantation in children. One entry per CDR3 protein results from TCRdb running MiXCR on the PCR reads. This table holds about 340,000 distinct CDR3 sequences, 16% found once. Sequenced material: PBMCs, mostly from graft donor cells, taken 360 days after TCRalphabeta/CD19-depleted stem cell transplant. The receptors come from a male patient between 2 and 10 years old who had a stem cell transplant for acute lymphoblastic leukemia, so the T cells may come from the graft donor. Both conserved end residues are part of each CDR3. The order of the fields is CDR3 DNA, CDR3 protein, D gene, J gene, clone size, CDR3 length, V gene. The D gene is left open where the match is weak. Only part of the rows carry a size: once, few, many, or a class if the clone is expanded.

CDR3 DNA: TGTGCCAGCAGCCTCAGGACTGAAACCTACGAGCAGTACTTC
CDR3 protein: CASSLRTETYEQYF
D gene: .
J gene: TRBJ2-7
clone size: .
CDR3 length: 14
V gene: TRBV7-2

CDR3 DNA: TGTGCCAGCAGGCGATTCCAGGGGGCAGATACGCAGTATTTT
CDR3 protein: CASRRFQGADTQYF
D gene: TRBD1
J gene: TRBJ2-3
clone size: .
CDR3 length: 14
V gene: TRBV12-3/TRBV12-4

CDR3 DNA: TGTGCCAGCAGTTTTGCTGCGAGGGAGACCCAGTACTTC
CDR3 protein: CASSFAARETQYF
D gene: .
J gene: TRBJ2-5
clone size: many
CDR3 length: 13
V gene: TRBV27

CDR3 DNA: TGCAGCGTTGAAGAAGGCCCCCCCGGACGTACCTACGAGCAGTACTTC
CDR3 protein: CSVEEGPPGRTYEQYF
D gene: .
J gene: TRBJ2-7
clone size: few
CDR3 length: 16
V gene: TRBV29-1

CDR3 DNA: TGTGCCAGCAGCTTAGTTGGGTTTAGCGAGGACACCATATATTTT
CDR3 protein: CASSLVGFSEDTIYF
D gene: .
J gene: TRBJ1-3
clone size: few
CDR3 length: 15
V gene: TRBV7-2

CDR3 DNA: TGTGCCAGCAGCCACCGGCCTGAAGAGACCCAGTACTTC
CDR3 protein: CASSHRPEETQYF
D gene: .
J gene: TRBJ2-5
clone size: many
CDR3 length: 13
V gene: TRBV3-1

CDR3 DNA: TGCGCCAGCAGCCAAGAAGGGCCAGGGGCTGGAAACACCATATATTTT
CDR3 protein: CASSQEGPGAGNTIYF
D gene: .
J gene: TRBJ1-3
clone size: few
CDR3 length: 16
V gene: TRBV4-1

CDR3 DNA: TGCGCCAGCAGAACCCCCGGGACTACTGACAATGAGCAGTTCTTC
CDR3 protein: CASRTPGTTDNEQFF
D gene: TRBD2
J gene: TRBJ2-1
clone size: .
CDR3 length: 15
V gene: TRBV4-1

CDR3 DNA: TGTGCCAGTAGTATAGTGCCAGGTGCCACCGGGGAGCTGTTTTTT
CDR3 protein: CASSIVPGATGELFF
D gene: .
J gene: TRBJ2-2
clone size: many
CDR3 length: 15
V gene: TRBV19

CDR3 DNA: TGCAGCGTTGTAGCGAGCGGGAGATACACAGATACGCAGTATTTT
CDR3 protein: CSVVASGRYTDTQYF
D gene: TRBD2
J gene: TRBJ2-3
clone size: few
CDR3 length: 15
V gene: TRBV29-1

CDR3 DNA: TGTGCCAGCAGCCAAGTCACGACTAGCGGGCGGGGAAATGAGCAGTTCTTC
CDR3 protein: CASSQVTTSGRGNEQFF
D gene: TRBD2
J gene: TRBJ2-1
clone size: many
CDR3 length: 17
V gene: TRBV4-2

CDR3 DNA: TGTGCCAGCAGCTTACTGGGGGGGTCCCACAATGAGCAGTTCTTC
CDR3 protein: CASSLLGGSHNEQFF
D gene: TRBD2
J gene: TRBJ2-1
clone size: .
CDR3 length: 15
V gene: TRBV7-9

CDR3 DNA: TGTGCCAGCAGCTCCGGGACAGGCACCTACGAGCAGTACTTC
CDR3 protein: CASSSGTGTYEQYF
D gene: TRBD1
J gene: TRBJ2-7
clone size: many
CDR3 length: 14
V gene: TRBV7-9

CDR3 DNA: TGTGCCAGCAGCTTAATGAGACACCCGAACACTGAAGCTTTCTTT
CDR3 protein: CASSLMRHPNTEAFF
D gene: .
J gene: TRBJ1-1
clone size: few
CDR3 length: 15
V gene: TRBV7-8

CDR3 DNA: TGTGCCAGCAGCTTAGAAAGGGGCCGGGCCGAAAAACTGTTTTTT
CDR3 protein: CASSLERGRAEKLFF
D gene: .
J gene: TRBJ1-4
clone size: .
CDR3 length: 15
V gene: TRBV7-8

CDR3 DNA: TGTGCCAGCAGTTTATCTCTAGCGGGGCCTTTTCCGTCACTCAATGAGCAGTTCTTC
CDR3 protein: CASSLSLAGPFPSLNEQFF
D gene: TRBD2
J gene: TRBJ2-1
clone size: few
CDR3 length: 19
V gene: TRBV28

CDR3 DNA: TGTGCCACCAAACGTGTTGAAACCGGGGAGCTGTTTTTT
CDR3 protein: CATKRVETGELFF
D gene: .
J gene: TRBJ2-2
clone size: .
CDR3 length: 13
V gene: TRBV24-1

CDR3 DNA: TGTGCCAGCAGTTTAAGGGGGGGCGATACGCAGTATTTT
CDR3 protein: CASSLRGGDTQYF
D gene: .
J gene: TRBJ2-3
clone size: many
CDR3 length: 13
V gene: TRBV12-3/TRBV12-4

CDR3 DNA: TGTGCCAGCTCAGGGGCTAGGGGGACTGAAGCTTTCTTT
CDR3 protein: CASSGARGTEAFF
D gene: .
J gene: TRBJ1-1
clone size: .
CDR3 length: 13
V gene: TRBV18

CDR3 DNA: TGCGCCAGCAGCCCGCGGGTAGGGACCACATACAATGAGCAGTTCTTC
CDR3 protein: CASSPRVGTTYNEQFF
D gene: .
J gene: TRBJ2-1
clone size: .
CDR3 length: 16
V gene: TRBV5-1

CDR3 DNA: TGTGCCAGCAGCTCGGGCCTGACTAGCGGGAGCCTCTACAATGAGCAGTTCTTC
CDR3 protein: CASSSGLTSGSLYNEQFF
D gene: TRBD2
J gene: TRBJ2-1
clone size: .
CDR3 length: 18
V gene: TRBV7-6

CDR3 DNA: TGTGCCAGCAGTGTGAGACCGCGGGTTGGGGAGCTGTTTTTT
CDR3 protein: CASSVRPRVGELFF
D gene: .
J gene: TRBJ2-2
clone size: .
CDR3 length: 14
V gene: TRBV2

CDR3 DNA: TGTGCCAGCAGCCTAACAGGGGGTAGCTCCTACGAGCAGTACTTC
CDR3 protein: CASSLTGGSSYEQYF
D gene: TRBD1
J gene: TRBJ2-7
clone size: few
CDR3 length: 15
V gene: TRBV9

CDR3 DNA: TGTGCCAGCAGCCCCCGGCAGGGTGAGCAGTTCTTC
CDR3 protein: CASSPRQGEQFF
D gene: .
J gene: TRBJ2-1
clone size: few
CDR3 length: 12
V gene: TRBV6-4

CDR3 DNA: TGCGCCAGCAGCCCCCACCGGACTGAATCCTACAATGAGCAGTTCTTC
CDR3 protein: CASSPHRTESYNEQFF
D gene: .
J gene: TRBJ2-1
clone size: .
CDR3 length: 16
V gene: TRBV4-1

CDR3 DNA: TGCAGTGCTAGATGGGGTCTAGCGGGAACCTACAATGAGCAGTTCTTC
CDR3 protein: CSARWGLAGTYNEQFF
D gene: TRBD2
J gene: TRBJ2-1
clone size: few
CDR3 length: 16
V gene: TRBV20-1

CDR3 DNA: TGTGCCAGCAGCCCCCACGGCACAGATACGCAGTATTTT
CDR3 protein: CASSPHGTDTQYF
D gene: .
J gene: TRBJ2-3
clone size: .
CDR3 length: 13
V gene: TRBV7-3

CDR3 DNA: TGTGCCAGCAGTTTAGACGGAGGAGCCGGAAACACCATATATTTT
CDR3 protein: CASSLDGGAGNTIYF
D gene: .
J gene: TRBJ1-3
clone size: many
CDR3 length: 15
V gene: TRBV12-3/TRBV12-4

CDR3 DNA: TGTGCCACCAGCAAGTACAGGGGGACCGGGGAGCTGTTTTTT
CDR3 protein: CATSKYRGTGELFF
D gene: TRBD1
J gene: TRBJ2-2
clone size: .
CDR3 length: 14
V gene: TRBV15

CDR3 DNA: TGTGCCACCAGCAGAGGACTCGCAGATACGCAGTATTTT
CDR3 protein: CATSRGLADTQYF
D gene: .
J gene: TRBJ2-3
clone size: .
CDR3 length: 13
V gene: TRBV15

CDR3 DNA: TGCGCCAGCAGCCAAGCACCGGGACAGCAAGAGACCCAGTACTTC
CDR3 protein: CASSQAPGQQETQYF
D gene: TRBD1
J gene: TRBJ2-5
clone size: .
CDR3 length: 15
V gene: TRBV4-3

CDR3 DNA: TGCGCCAGCAGCCAAGATCTTGGCAGGTTTAATTCACCCCTCCACTTT
CDR3 protein: CASSQDLGRFNSPLHF
D gene: .
J gene: TRBJ1-6
clone size: few
CDR3 length: 16
V gene: TRBV4-1

CDR3 DNA: TGTGCCAGCAGTTACTCGATGGGGAGCAATCAGCCCCAGCATTTT
CDR3 protein: CASSYSMGSNQPQHF
D gene: .
J gene: TRBJ1-5
clone size: many
CDR3 length: 15
V gene: TRBV6-2/TRBV6-3

CDR3 DNA: TGTGCCAGCAGTTCCTACAGGGAGGTGGGAAACACCATATATTTT
CDR3 protein: CASSSYREVGNTIYF
D gene: .
J gene: TRBJ1-3
clone size: few
CDR3 length: 15
V gene: TRBV12-3/TRBV12-4

CDR3 DNA: TGCGCCAGCAGCCAAACCACAGGAGAGCCTAACTATGGCTACACCTTC
CDR3 protein: CASSQTTGEPNYGYTF
D gene: .
J gene: TRBJ1-2
clone size: .
CDR3 length: 16
V gene: TRBV4-1

CDR3 DNA: TGTGCCAGCAGCTCAGGGGCCACTGAAGCTTTCTTT
CDR3 protein: CASSSGATEAFF
D gene: .
J gene: TRBJ1-1
clone size: few
CDR3 length: 12
V gene: TRBV6-2/TRBV6-3

CDR3 DNA: TGCAGCGTTGAAGGCGTCGGCACCGGGGAGCTGTTTTTT
CDR3 protein: CSVEGVGTGELFF
D gene: .
J gene: TRBJ2-2
clone size: few
CDR3 length: 13
V gene: TRBV29-1

CDR3 DNA: TGTGCCAGCAGTTACATGCAGGGGACCTACGAGCAGTACTTC
CDR3 protein: CASSYMQGTYEQYF
D gene: .
J gene: TRBJ2-7
clone size: few
CDR3 length: 14
V gene: TRBV6-5

CDR3 DNA: TGCAGTGCTAGGGCCGGGACAGGGCTGGGTACGACTGAAGCTTTCTTT
CDR3 protein: CSARAGTGLGTTEAFF
D gene: TRBD1
J gene: TRBJ1-1
clone size: .
CDR3 length: 16
V gene: TRBV20-1

CDR3 DNA: TGCGCCAGCAGCTTGGTAGGCAGCCGCTCTGGGGCCAACGTCCTGACTTTC
CDR3 protein: CASSLVGSRSGANVLTF
D gene: .
J gene: TRBJ2-6
clone size: many
CDR3 length: 17
V gene: TRBV5-1

CDR3 DNA: TGTGCCAGCAGTTACTCGCCCAGGGGTAGCTACAATGAGCAGTTCTTC
CDR3 protein: CASSYSPRGSYNEQFF
D gene: .
J gene: TRBJ2-1
clone size: .
CDR3 length: 16
V gene: TRBV6-2/TRBV6-3

CDR3 DNA: TGTGCCAGCAGCTTAGACCCCGTCACCGGGGAGCTGTTTTTT
CDR3 protein: CASSLDPVTGELFF
D gene: .
J gene: TRBJ2-2
clone size: .
CDR3 length: 14
V gene: TRBV7-9

CDR3 DNA: TGCAGCGGGACTAGCGGGAGCGGTGGTGACAATGAGCAGTTCTTC
CDR3 protein: CSGTSGSGGDNEQFF
D gene: TRBD2
J gene: TRBJ2-1
clone size: many
CDR3 length: 15
V gene: TRBV29-1

CDR3 DNA: TGTGCCAGCAGCTCGACAGGGGGCTGGGGCACAGATACGCAGTATTTT
CDR3 protein: CASSSTGGWGTDTQYF
D gene: TRBD1
J gene: TRBJ2-3
clone size: few
CDR3 length: 16
V gene: TRBV7-3

CDR3 DNA: TGTGCCAGCACCTGGCATCCGGGGCAGCCCCAGCATTTT
CDR3 protein: CASTWHPGQPQHF
D gene: .
J gene: TRBJ1-5
clone size: many
CDR3 length: 13
V gene: TRBV27

CDR3 DNA: TGTGCCAGCAGTTTTTTGGTGGGAAGGGAACTACAAGAGACCCAGTACTTC
CDR3 protein: CASSFLVGRELQETQYF
D gene: .
J gene: TRBJ2-5
clone size: .
CDR3 length: 17
V gene: TRBV12-3/TRBV12-4

CDR3 DNA: TGTGCCTGGAGCCAGAATTCACCCCTCCACTTT
CDR3 protein: CAWSQNSPLHF
D gene: .
J gene: TRBJ1-6
clone size: .
CDR3 length: 11
V gene: TRBV30

CDR3 DNA: TGCAGTGCCTTTACCGGGGCCTCGAGGGATGAGCAGTTCTTC
CDR3 protein: CSAFTGASRDEQFF
D gene: .
J gene: TRBJ2-1
clone size: .
CDR3 length: 14
V gene: TRBV20-1

CDR3 DNA: TGCGCCAGCAGCTTGGATGGGGTGAACACTGAAGCTTTCTTT
CDR3 protein: CASSLDGVNTEAFF
D gene: .
J gene: TRBJ1-1
clone size: many
CDR3 length: 14
V gene: TRBV5-1

CDR3 DNA: TGTGCCAGCAGTTCCCAGGGATCTGGAAACACCATATATTTT
CDR3 protein: CASSSQGSGNTIYF
D gene: .
J gene: TRBJ1-3
clone size: .
CDR3 length: 14
V gene: TRBV12-3/TRBV12-4

CDR3 DNA: TGCGCCAGCAGCCAAGGACAGGCGACCTCCTACGAGCAGTACTTC
CDR3 protein: CASSQGQATSYEQYF
D gene: .
J gene: TRBJ2-7
clone size: few
CDR3 length: 15
V gene: TRBV4-3

CDR3 DNA: TGTGCCACCAGCAGAGATCGGCTAGCGGGTGGCGACGAGCAGTACTTC
CDR3 protein: CATSRDRLAGGDEQYF
D gene: TRBD2
J gene: TRBJ2-7
clone size: .
CDR3 length: 16
V gene: TRBV15

CDR3 DNA: TGTGCCAGCAGTTACAAGTCCCCGGGACGAGGGGAGCTGTTTTTT
CDR3 protein: CASSYKSPGRGELFF
D gene: .
J gene: TRBJ2-2
clone size: .
CDR3 length: 15
V gene: TRBV6-5

CDR3 DNA: TGTGCCAGCAGCGTAGGGTCTTTGGCAGGGGGAAGAAACACCATATATTTT
CDR3 protein: CASSVGSLAGGRNTIYF
D gene: TRBD1
J gene: TRBJ1-3
clone size: many
CDR3 length: 17
V gene: TRBV9

CDR3 DNA: TGTGCCAGCAGCTTGGGGGACCGGGACAGACCAAATCAGCCCCAGCATTTT
CDR3 protein: CASSLGDRDRPNQPQHF
D gene: TRBD1
J gene: TRBJ1-5
clone size: few
CDR3 length: 17
V gene: TRBV5-5